A selection of T cell receptor beta chains follows, all from one sample in a study of shared clonotypes between healthy human individuals. Only in-frame clones appear in the TCRdb table, and some are missing; sequencing was by immunoSEQ multiplex PCR. Among 1,400,000 or so clones listed, about 98.5% were seen once. Sequencing input: naive CD4+ T cells sorted from blood. Receptor source: a young man in good health. Each CDR3 is given with its conserved first and last residue. A D gene is named only where the DNA matches it firmly. Rows give clone size only sometimes, using once, few, many, or a class for an expanded clone.

abundance: -; d_gene: -; j_gene: TRBJ2-7; v_gene: TRBV6-6; CDR3nt: TGTGCCAGCAGTTACCGTACGACACAACTGAGGTACGAGCAGTACTTC; CDR3aa: CASSYRTTQLRYEQYF
abundance: -; d_gene: TRBD1; j_gene: TRBJ1-2; v_gene: TRBV7-8; CDR3nt: TGTGCCAGCAGCTCTTCCTTCGACAGGGCCCTAGCTAACTATGGCTACACCTTC; CDR3aa: CASSSSFDRALANYGYTF
abundance: -; d_gene: -; j_gene: TRBJ2-1; v_gene: TRBV7-9; CDR3nt: TGTGCCAGCAGCTCCCGGGGGACTGAACAGTTCTTC; CDR3aa: CASSSRGTEQFF
abundance: -; d_gene: -; j_gene: TRBJ2-2; v_gene: TRBV11-2; CDR3nt: TGTGCCAGCAGCCCGTTCCGCCCCGGGGAGCTGTTTTTT; CDR3aa: CASSPFRPGELFF
abundance: -; d_gene: -; j_gene: TRBJ1-5; v_gene: TRBV6-6; CDR3nt: TGTGCCAGCAGTTACAGACAGGATAATCAGCCCCAGCATTTT; CDR3aa: CASSYRQDNQPQHF
abundance: -; d_gene: TRBD2; j_gene: TRBJ2-1; v_gene: TRBV5-6; CDR3nt: TGTGCCAGCAGCTTGGCCGCGGGAGACCCCTACAATGAGCAGTTCTTC; CDR3aa: CASSLAAGDPYNEQFF
abundance: -; d_gene: -; j_gene: TRBJ2-3; v_gene: TRBV5-1; CDR3nt: TGCGCCAGCAGCTTGGCCGAGGGGCTTAAGGGAGATACGCAGTATTTT; CDR3aa: CASSLAEGLKGDTQYF
abundance: -; d_gene: -; j_gene: TRBJ2-5; v_gene: TRBV7-9; CDR3nt: TGTGCCAGCACTCGACGGGCAGAAGAGACCCAGTACTTC; CDR3aa: CASTRRAEETQYF
abundance: -; d_gene: -; j_gene: TRBJ2-7; v_gene: TRBV10-3; CDR3nt: TGTGCCATCAGTGAGTATGGGGGGCTATCCTACGAGCAGTACTTC; CDR3aa: CAISEYGGLSYEQYF
abundance: -; d_gene: -; j_gene: TRBJ1-2; v_gene: TRBV6-1; CDR3nt: TGTGCCAGCAGCATGACAGCAAACTATGGCTACACCTTC; CDR3aa: CASSMTANYGYTF
abundance: -; d_gene: -; j_gene: TRBJ2-5; v_gene: TRBV7-8; CDR3nt: TGTGCCAGCAGCTCCGAGCCAAGGGCCGGGGAGACCCAGTACTTC; CDR3aa: CASSSEPRAGETQYF
abundance: -; d_gene: TRBD2; j_gene: TRBJ2-1; v_gene: TRBV18; CDR3nt: TGTGCCAGCTCACCGACTAGCGGGGACAATGAGCAGTTCTTC; CDR3aa: CASSPTSGDNEQFF
abundance: -; d_gene: TRBD2; j_gene: TRBJ2-1; v_gene: TRBV6-4; CDR3nt: TGTGCCAGCAGGACCTGGGACTACCGTCCCTACAATGAGCAGTTCTTC; CDR3aa: CASRTWDYRPYNEQFF
abundance: -; d_gene: TRBD2; j_gene: TRBJ2-7; v_gene: TRBV28; CDR3nt: TGTGCCACCGGCGGGGGGACGGGCGAGCAGTACTTC; CDR3aa: CATGGGTGEQYF
abundance: once; d_gene: TRBD1; j_gene: TRBJ1-1; v_gene: TRBV7-8; CDR3nt: TGTGCCAGCAGCCGACGAGGGGGCGAGAGAAATGAAGCTTTCTTT; CDR3aa: CASSRRGGERNEAFF
abundance: -; d_gene: TRBD1; j_gene: TRBJ2-7; v_gene: TRBV19; CDR3nt: TGTGCCAGTAGCCGACAGGACAGGGACTACGAGCAGTACTTC; CDR3aa: CASSRQDRDYEQYF
abundance: -; d_gene: -; j_gene: TRBJ2-2; v_gene: TRBV2; CDR3nt: TGTGCCAGCAGTGAAGCGCTTCGGTCGGCGGGGGAGCTGTTTTTT; CDR3aa: CASSEALRSAGELFF
abundance: -; d_gene: TRBD2; j_gene: TRBJ2-7; v_gene: TRBV28; CDR3nt: TGTGCCAGCAGTTTATTGGGACTAAAAGTTCACGAGCAGTACTTC; CDR3aa: CASSLLGLKVHEQYF
abundance: -; d_gene: TRBD2; j_gene: TRBJ2-1; v_gene: TRBV5-6; CDR3nt: TGTGCCAGCAGCCCACCGGGGGGAGTAACCTACAATGAGCAGTTCTTC; CDR3aa: CASSPPGGVTYNEQFF
abundance: -; d_gene: -; j_gene: TRBJ2-3; v_gene: TRBV28; CDR3nt: TGTGCCAGCAGCGAATACGGGGTCGGAGGACGTGGTATCGATACGCAGTATTTT; CDR3aa: CASSEYGVGGRGIDTQYF